A single T cell receptor (beta chain) is shown here with its context. Its antigen is as yet unknown. This sample was taken from a study of T cell responses to AZD1222 COVID-19 vaccine. Turning to the study itself: Combined were second doses at about 4 or about 12 weeks.

Generated by immunoSEQ multiplex PCR, the TCRdb table keeps only in-frame clones and is missing some. The profile covers roughly 200,000 clones, with just over 85% appearing a single time and approximately 8% taken by the ten largest. The germline V and J ends were trimmed by 1 base and 4 bases, with 8 bases remaining between them. Germline CDR1 is SGHTS and CDR2 is YDEGEE. The CDR3 sequence is 14 residues long. Findings and caveats of the study: Clonal diversity was possibly underestimated; the donors were predominantly white British and more often female. Repertoire collection took place solely once the T cell response had peaked. Following two doses of AZD1222, Spike-specific TCR breadth and depth rose.

The chain uses TRBV5-8 and TRBJ2-2, with D uncertain. This TCR was sampled from an adult in good health. The sequencing here drew on peripheral blood, taken on day 0 of AZD1222 vaccination. CDR3 coding DNA: TGTGCCAGCAGCTTGTACGGGTCCACCGGGGAGCTGTTTTTT. Translating gives CASSLYGSTGELFF. Full variable domain (rest looked up from reference TRBV5-8 and TRBJ2-2): EAGVTQSPTHLIKTRGQQATLRCSPISGHTSVYWYQQALGLGLQFLLWYDEGEERNRGNFPPRFSGRQFPNYSSELNVNALELEDSALYLCASSLYGSTGELFFGEGSRLTVL.